The rows below give T cell receptor beta chains drawn from one sample of a study of blood T cells in healthy people across ages. One entry per CDR3 protein, called by TCRdb with MiXCR from the 5' RACE reads. The sample yields about 1.5 million distinct CDR3 sequences, approximately 42% seen once. Sequencing input: blood. The receptors derive from a woman between 18 and 30 years old in good health. The CDR3 runs from the conserved cysteine through the conserved F or W. D genes are given only for firm matches. Where a row states a size, it is once, few, many or the class of an expanded clone; other rows omit it.

j_gene: TRBJ2-6; abundance: few; len: 17; d_gene: .; v_gene: TRBV5-1; CDR3aa: CASSSTRQISGANVLTF; CDR3nt: TGCGCCAGCAGCTCAACTAGACAGATCTCTGGGGCCAACGTCCTGACTTTC
j_gene: TRBJ2-1; abundance: .; len: 15; d_gene: TRBD2; v_gene: TRBV6-2/TRBV6-3; CDR3aa: CASSHRTSGTNEQFF; CDR3nt: TGTGCCAGCAGTCATCGGACTAGCGGAACCAATGAGCAGTTCTTC
j_gene: TRBJ2-4; abundance: few; len: 14; d_gene: .; v_gene: TRBV19; CDR3aa: CASSKSWGGNIQYF; CDR3nt: TGTGCCAGTAGTAAGTCTTGGGGTGGCAACATTCAGTACTTC
j_gene: TRBJ2-7; abundance: many; len: 15; d_gene: .; v_gene: TRBV9; CDR3aa: CASSRLATSTYEQYF; CDR3nt: TGTGCCAGCAGTCGGCTAGCGACATCTACGTACGAGCAGTACTTC
j_gene: TRBJ1-1; abundance: .; len: 17; d_gene: TRBD1; v_gene: TRBV7-2; CDR3aa: CASSFRIGTGLNTEAFF; CDR3nt: TGTGCCAGCAGCTTTCGCATTGGGACAGGTCTGAACACTGAAGCTTTCTTT
j_gene: TRBJ2-7; abundance: once; len: 14; d_gene: .; v_gene: TRBV5-1; CDR3aa: CASSLRGVFYEQYF; CDR3nt: TGCGCCAGCAGCTTGAGGGGGGTTTTCTACGAGCAGTACTTC
j_gene: TRBJ2-7; abundance: many; len: 17; d_gene: .; v_gene: TRBV28; CDR3aa: CASSLGTGGRGSYEQYF; CDR3nt: TGTGCCAGCAGTTTGGGGACTGGGGGCCGAGGCTCCTACGAGCAGTACTTC
j_gene: TRBJ2-1; abundance: .; len: 14; d_gene: .; v_gene: TRBV4-3; CDR3aa: CASSGGSRYNEQFF; CDR3nt: TGCGCCAGCAGCGGGGGTAGCAGGTACAATGAGCAGTTCTTC
j_gene: TRBJ2-4; abundance: .; len: 16; d_gene: TRBD2; v_gene: TRBV20-1; CDR3aa: CSASPSGTRAKNIQYF; CDR3nt: TGCAGTGCCAGCCCCTCCGGGACTAGAGCCAAAAACATTCAGTACTTC
j_gene: TRBJ1-1; abundance: .; len: 17; d_gene: TRBD1; v_gene: TRBV12-3/TRBV12-4; CDR3aa: CASSFTLGQGTNTEAFF; CDR3nt: TGTGCCAGCAGTTTCACATTGGGACAGGGGACGAACACTGAAGCTTTCTTT
j_gene: TRBJ1-6; abundance: .; len: 14; d_gene: .; v_gene: TRBV9; CDR3aa: CASSVAIGDSPLHF; CDR3nt: TGTGCCAGCAGCGTAGCTATAGGGGATTCACCCCTCCACTTT
j_gene: TRBJ1-2; abundance: few; len: 17; d_gene: .; v_gene: TRBV27; CDR3aa: CASSPRLQPTSNYGYTF; CDR3nt: TGTGCCAGCAGTCCGAGGCTGCAGCCCACGTCTAACTATGGCTACACCTTC
j_gene: TRBJ1-1; abundance: .; len: 16; d_gene: TRBD1; v_gene: TRBV6-2/TRBV6-3; CDR3aa: CATNLGRQGRNTEAFF; CDR3nt: TGTGCCACCAATCTAGGCCGACAGGGCCGGAACACTGAAGCTTTCTTT
j_gene: TRBJ1-2; abundance: few; len: 17; d_gene: TRBD1; v_gene: TRBV6-5; CDR3aa: CASSYTGQGSGGYGYTF; CDR3nt: TGTGCCAGCAGTTACACGGGACAGGGTTCAGGAGGCTATGGCTACACCTTC
j_gene: TRBJ1-1; abundance: .; len: 12; d_gene: .; v_gene: TRBV2; CDR3aa: CASRGLSTEAFF; CDR3nt: TGTGCCAGCAGGGGGCTGAGTACTGAAGCTTTCTTT
j_gene: TRBJ2-1; abundance: .; len: 19; d_gene: .; v_gene: TRBV6-5; CDR3aa: CAGSYQPLQEVSSYNEQFF; CDR3nt: TGTGCCGGCAGTTACCAACCCCTTCAGGAGGTCAGCTCCTACAATGAGCAGTTCTTC
j_gene: TRBJ1-1; abundance: .; len: 15; d_gene: TRBD1; v_gene: TRBV7-2; CDR3aa: CASSPYRGDLTEAFF; CDR3nt: TGTGCCAGCAGCCCCTACAGGGGGGATTTAACTGAAGCTTTCTTT
j_gene: TRBJ2-1; abundance: .; len: 15; d_gene: .; v_gene: TRBV2; CDR3aa: CASSDYLAGGDEQFF; CDR3nt: TGTGCCAGCAGTGACTACTTGGCCGGTGGCGATGAGCAGTTCTTC
j_gene: TRBJ2-3; abundance: few; len: 15; d_gene: .; v_gene: TRBV9; CDR3aa: CASSPPGTYTDTQYF; CDR3nt: TGTGCCAGCAGCCCTCCCGGGACTTACACAGATACGCAGTATTTT
j_gene: TRBJ2-3; abundance: .; len: 16; d_gene: .; v_gene: TRBV6-5; CDR3aa: CASNRLGARSTDTQYF; CDR3nt: TGTGCCAGCAATCGACTAGGGGCAAGAAGCACAGATACGCAGTATTTT
j_gene: TRBJ2-1; abundance: few; len: 14; d_gene: TRBD1; v_gene: TRBV12-3/TRBV12-4; CDR3aa: CASSLGGQSNEQFF; CDR3nt: TGTGCCAGCAGTTTAGGGGGACAGTCAAATGAGCAGTTCTTC
j_gene: TRBJ2-7; abundance: few; len: 11; d_gene: .; v_gene: TRBV20-1; CDR3aa: CSVATNYEQYF; CDR3nt: TGCAGTGTAGCAACTAACTACGAGCAGTACTTC
j_gene: TRBJ2-7; abundance: .; len: 15; d_gene: .; v_gene: TRBV5-6; CDR3aa: CASSHRGRANFEQYF; CDR3nt: TGTGCCAGCAGCCACCGGGGAAGGGCGAACTTCGAGCAGTACTTC
j_gene: TRBJ1-2; abundance: .; len: 12; d_gene: .; v_gene: TRBV20-1; CDR3aa: CGAQRSDYGYAF; CDR3nt: TGCGGTGCCCAGAGATCGGACTATGGCTACGCCTTC
j_gene: TRBJ2-5; abundance: .; len: 14; d_gene: TRBD2; v_gene: TRBV24-1; CDR3aa: CATSDTGTRMVQYF; CDR3nt: TGTGCCACCAGTGATACCGGGACTAGAATGGTGCAGTACTTC
j_gene: TRBJ2-1; abundance: few; len: 13; d_gene: .; v_gene: TRBV11-2; CDR3aa: CASSLPWGNEQFF; CDR3nt: TGTGCCAGCAGCTTACCCTGGGGCAATGAGCAGTTCTTC
j_gene: TRBJ2-1; abundance: few; len: 18; d_gene: .; v_gene: TRBV3-1; CDR3aa: CASSQEGGPRSSYNEQFF; CDR3nt: TGTGCCAGCAGCCAAGAAGGGGGTCCCCGCTCCTCCTACAATGAGCAGTTCTTC
j_gene: TRBJ2-1; abundance: .; len: 14; d_gene: TRBD1; v_gene: TRBV29-1; CDR3aa: CSVPDRARGNEQFF; CDR3nt: TGCAGCGTGCCGGACAGGGCCAGGGGCAATGAGCAGTTCTTC